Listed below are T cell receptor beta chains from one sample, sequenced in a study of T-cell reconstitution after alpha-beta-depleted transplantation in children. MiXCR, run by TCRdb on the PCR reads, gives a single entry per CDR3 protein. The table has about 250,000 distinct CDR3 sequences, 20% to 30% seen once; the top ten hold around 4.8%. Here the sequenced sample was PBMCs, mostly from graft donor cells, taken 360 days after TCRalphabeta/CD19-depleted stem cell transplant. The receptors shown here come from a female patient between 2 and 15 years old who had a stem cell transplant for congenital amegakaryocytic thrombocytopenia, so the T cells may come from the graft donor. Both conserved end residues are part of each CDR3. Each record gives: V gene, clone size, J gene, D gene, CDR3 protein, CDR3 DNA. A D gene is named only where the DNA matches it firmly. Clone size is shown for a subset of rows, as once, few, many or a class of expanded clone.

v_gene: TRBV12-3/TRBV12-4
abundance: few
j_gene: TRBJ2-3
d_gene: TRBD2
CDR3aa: CASSLTSRTSGGGDTQYF
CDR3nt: TGTGCCAGCAGTTTAACCTCCCGGACTAGCGGGGGTGGGGATACGCAGTATTTT

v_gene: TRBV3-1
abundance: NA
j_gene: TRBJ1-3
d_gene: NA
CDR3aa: CASSQEWGEGNTIYF
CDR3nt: TGTGCCAGCAGCCAAGAATGGGGAGAGGGAAACACCATATATTTT

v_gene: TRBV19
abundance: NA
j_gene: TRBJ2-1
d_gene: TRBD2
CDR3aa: CASSPGGLAGVYNEQFF
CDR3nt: TGTGCCAGTAGTCCAGGGGGACTAGCGGGGGTCTACAATGAGCAGTTCTTC

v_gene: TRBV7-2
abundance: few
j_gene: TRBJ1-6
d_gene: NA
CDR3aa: CASSLTTWSPLHF
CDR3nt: TGTGCCAGCAGCTTAACAACGTGGTCACCCCTCCACTTT

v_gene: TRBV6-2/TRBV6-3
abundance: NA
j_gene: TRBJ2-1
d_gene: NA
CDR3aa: CASSYRLNNEQFF
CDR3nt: TGTGCCAGCAGTTACCGATTGAACAATGAGCAGTTCTTC

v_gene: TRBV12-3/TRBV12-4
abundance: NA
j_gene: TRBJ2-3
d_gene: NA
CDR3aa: CASSLRGRGSTDTQYF
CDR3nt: TGTGCCAGCAGTTTAAGGGGTAGGGGAAGCACAGATACGCAGTATTTT

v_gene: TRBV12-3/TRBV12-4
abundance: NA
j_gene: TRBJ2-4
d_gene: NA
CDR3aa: CASSGNLAKNIQYF
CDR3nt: TGTGCCAGCAGTGGTAATCTAGCCAAAAACATTCAGTACTTC

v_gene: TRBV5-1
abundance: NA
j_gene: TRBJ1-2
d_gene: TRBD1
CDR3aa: CASSRDRGVYTF
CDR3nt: TGCGCCAGCAGCCGGGACAGGGGAGTCTACACCTTC

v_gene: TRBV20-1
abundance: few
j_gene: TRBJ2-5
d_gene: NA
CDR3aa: CSARSPAAQETQYF
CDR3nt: TGCAGTGCTAGATCCCCGGCGGCACAAGAGACCCAGTACTTC

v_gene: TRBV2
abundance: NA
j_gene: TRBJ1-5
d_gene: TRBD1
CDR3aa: CASTKRMLDRASNQPQHF
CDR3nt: TGTGCCAGCACCAAGAGGATGCTGGACAGGGCTAGCAATCAGCCCCAGCATTTT

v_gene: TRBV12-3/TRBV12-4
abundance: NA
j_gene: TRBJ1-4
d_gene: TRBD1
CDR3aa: CASRTSRQGNEKLFF
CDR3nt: TGTGCCAGCAGGACCTCCCGACAGGGCAATGAAAAACTGTTTTTT

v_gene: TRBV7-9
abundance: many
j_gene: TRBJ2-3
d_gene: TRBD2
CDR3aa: CASSRSRLAASTDTQYF
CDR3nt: TGTGCCAGCAGCCGAAGCAGACTAGCGGCTAGCACAGATACGCAGTATTTT

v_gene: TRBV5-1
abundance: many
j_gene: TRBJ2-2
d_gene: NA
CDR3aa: CASSLAGNTGELFF
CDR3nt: TGCGCCAGCAGCTTGGCCGGGAACACCGGGGAGCTGTTTTTT

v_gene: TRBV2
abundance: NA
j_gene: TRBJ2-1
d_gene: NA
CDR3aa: CASRDPGTPRVNEQFF
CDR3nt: TGTGCCAGCAGGGACCCAGGGACGCCTCGGGTCAATGAGCAGTTCTTC

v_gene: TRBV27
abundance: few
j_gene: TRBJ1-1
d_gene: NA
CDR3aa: CASSLYSPNTEAFF
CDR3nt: TGTGCCAGCAGTTTGTACAGTCCGAACACTGAAGCTTTCTTT

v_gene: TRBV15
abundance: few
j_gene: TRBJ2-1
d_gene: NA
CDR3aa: CATSGLGSWVGQYNEQFF
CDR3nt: TGTGCCACCAGCGGTTTGGGAAGTTGGGTCGGCCAATACAATGAGCAGTTCTTC

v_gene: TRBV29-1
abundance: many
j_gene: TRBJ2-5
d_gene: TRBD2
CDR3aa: CSVAGRIETQYF
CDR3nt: TGCAGCGTAGCGGGACGGATAGAGACCCAGTACTTC

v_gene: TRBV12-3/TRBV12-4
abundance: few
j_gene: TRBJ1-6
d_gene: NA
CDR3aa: CASSIHRVTRTLHF
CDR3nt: TGTGCCAGCAGTATCCACAGGGTAACTAGGACCCTCCACTTT

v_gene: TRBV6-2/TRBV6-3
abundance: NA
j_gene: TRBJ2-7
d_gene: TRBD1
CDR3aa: CASCPDRGGYEQYF
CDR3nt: TGTGCCAGCTGCCCCGACAGGGGAGGTTACGAGCAGTACTTC

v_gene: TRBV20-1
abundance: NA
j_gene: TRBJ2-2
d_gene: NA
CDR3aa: CSARSVPNTGELFF
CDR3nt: TGCAGTGCTAGAAGTGTCCCGAACACCGGGGAGCTGTTTTTT

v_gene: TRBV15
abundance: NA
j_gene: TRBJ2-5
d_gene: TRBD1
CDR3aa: CATSREQGAGQETQYF
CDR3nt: TGTGCCACCAGCAGAGAACAGGGGGCAGGACAAGAGACCCAGTACTTC

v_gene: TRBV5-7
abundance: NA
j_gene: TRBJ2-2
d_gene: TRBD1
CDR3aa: CASSLEDRANTGELFF
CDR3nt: TGTGCCAGCAGCTTGGAGGACAGGGCGAACACCGGGGAGCTGTTTTTT

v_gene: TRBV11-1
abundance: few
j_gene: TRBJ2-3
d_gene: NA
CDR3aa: CASSEYTDTQYF
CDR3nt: TGTGCCAGCAGCGAATACACAGATACGCAGTATTTT

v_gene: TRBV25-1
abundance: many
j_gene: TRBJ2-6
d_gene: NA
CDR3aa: CASSEYEAEGFAGANVLTF
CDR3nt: TGTGCCAGCAGTGAATATGAAGCGGAAGGGTTCGCTGGGGCCAACGTCCTGACTTTC

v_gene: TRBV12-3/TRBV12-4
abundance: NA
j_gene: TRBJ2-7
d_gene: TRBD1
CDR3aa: CASSSPVGQGAYEQYF
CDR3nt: TGTGCCAGCAGTTCCCCTGTGGGACAGGGGGCCTACGAGCAGTACTTC

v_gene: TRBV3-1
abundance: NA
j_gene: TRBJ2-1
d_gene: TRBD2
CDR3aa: CASSQSSGGYNEQFF
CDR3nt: TGTGCCAGCAGCCAGAGTAGCGGGGGCTACAATGAGCAGTTCTTC

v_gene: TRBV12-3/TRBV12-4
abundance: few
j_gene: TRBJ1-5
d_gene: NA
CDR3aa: CASSLLGVGFGQPQHF
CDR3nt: TGTGCCAGCAGTTTATTAGGAGTGGGGTTCGGGCAGCCCCAGCATTTT

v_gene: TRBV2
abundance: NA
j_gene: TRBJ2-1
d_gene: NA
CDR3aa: CASSEWRDDEQFF
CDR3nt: TGTGCCAGCAGTGAGTGGCGGGACGATGAGCAGTTCTTC

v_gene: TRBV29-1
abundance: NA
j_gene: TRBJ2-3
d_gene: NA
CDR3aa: CSVGTTVTDTQYF
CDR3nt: TGCAGCGTTGGGACTACCGTCACAGATACGCAGTATTTT

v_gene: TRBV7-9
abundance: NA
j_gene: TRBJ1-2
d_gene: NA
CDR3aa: CASSLLDYGYTF
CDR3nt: TGTGCCAGCAGCTTATTGGACTATGGCTACACCTTC

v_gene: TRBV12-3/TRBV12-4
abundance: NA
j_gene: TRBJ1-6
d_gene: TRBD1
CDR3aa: CASSPIQGSDSPLHF
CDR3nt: TGTGCCAGCAGCCCGATACAGGGGTCGGATTCACCCCTCCACTTT

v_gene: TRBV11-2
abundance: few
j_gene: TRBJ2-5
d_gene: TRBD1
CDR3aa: CASSQAGQGQETQYF
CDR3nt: TGTGCCAGCAGCCAAGCAGGACAGGGGCAAGAGACCCAGTACTTC

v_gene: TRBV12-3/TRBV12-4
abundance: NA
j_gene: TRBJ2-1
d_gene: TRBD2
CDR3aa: CASDRGGVLGEQFF
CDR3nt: TGTGCCAGCGACCGGGGGGGCGTCTTGGGTGAGCAGTTCTTC

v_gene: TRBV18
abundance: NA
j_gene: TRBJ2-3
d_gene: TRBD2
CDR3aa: CASSPNYPGTSGPRTDTQYF
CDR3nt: TGTGCCAGCTCACCAAATTATCCCGGGACTAGCGGGCCCCGCACAGATACGCAGTATTTT

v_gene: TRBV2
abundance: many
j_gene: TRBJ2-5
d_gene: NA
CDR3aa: CASSVGQETQYF
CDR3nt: TGTGCCAGCAGTGTCGGCCAAGAGACCCAGTACTTC

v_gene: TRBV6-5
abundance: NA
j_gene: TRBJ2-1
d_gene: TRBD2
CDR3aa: CASSYGRGQGGTSGGQFF
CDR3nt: TGTGCCAGCAGTTACGGGCGGGGACAGGGTGGGACTAGCGGGGGCCAGTTCTTC